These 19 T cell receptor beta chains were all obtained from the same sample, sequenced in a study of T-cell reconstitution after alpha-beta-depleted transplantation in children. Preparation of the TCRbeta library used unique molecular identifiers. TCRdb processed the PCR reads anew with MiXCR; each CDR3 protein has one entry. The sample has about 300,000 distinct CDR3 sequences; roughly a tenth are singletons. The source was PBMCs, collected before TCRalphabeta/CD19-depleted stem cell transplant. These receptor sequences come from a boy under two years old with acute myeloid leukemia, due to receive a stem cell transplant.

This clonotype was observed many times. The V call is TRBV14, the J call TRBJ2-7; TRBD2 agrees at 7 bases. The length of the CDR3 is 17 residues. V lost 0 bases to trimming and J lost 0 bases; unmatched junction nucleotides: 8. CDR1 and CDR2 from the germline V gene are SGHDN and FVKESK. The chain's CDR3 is CASSQDVRTSYSYEQYF. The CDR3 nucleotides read TGTGCCAGCAGCCAAGATGTCCGGACTAGTTACTCCTACGAGCAGTACTTC.

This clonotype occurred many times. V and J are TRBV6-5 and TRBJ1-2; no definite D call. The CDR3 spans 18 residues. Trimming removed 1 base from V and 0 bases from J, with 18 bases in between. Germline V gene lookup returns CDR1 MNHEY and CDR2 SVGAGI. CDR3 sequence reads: CASSYFGSREGPNYGYTF. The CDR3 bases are TGTGCCAGCAGTTACTTTGGGTCCCGGGAGGGCCCTAACTATGGCTACACCTTC.

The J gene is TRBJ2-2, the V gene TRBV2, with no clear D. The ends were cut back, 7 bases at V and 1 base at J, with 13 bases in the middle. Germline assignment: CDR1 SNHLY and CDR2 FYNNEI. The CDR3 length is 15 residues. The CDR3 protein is CASNPALLNTGELFF. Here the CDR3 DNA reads TGTGCCAGCAATCCGGCACTTTTGAACACCGGGGAGCTGTTTTTT.

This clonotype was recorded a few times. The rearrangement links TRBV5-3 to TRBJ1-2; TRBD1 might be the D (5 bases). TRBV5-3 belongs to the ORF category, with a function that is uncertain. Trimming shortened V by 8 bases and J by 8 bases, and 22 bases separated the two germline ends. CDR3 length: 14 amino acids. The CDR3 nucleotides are TGTGCCAGGGGCCCCGGGACCTTATATTCGGGCTACACCTTC. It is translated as CARGPGTLYSGYTF.

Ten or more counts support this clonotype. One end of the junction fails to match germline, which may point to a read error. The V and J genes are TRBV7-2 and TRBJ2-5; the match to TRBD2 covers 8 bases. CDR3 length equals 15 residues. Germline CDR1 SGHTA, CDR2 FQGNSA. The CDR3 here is CASSIAGNLRETQYF. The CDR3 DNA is TGTGCCAGCAGCATAGCGGGGAATCTCCGGGAGACCCAGTACTTC. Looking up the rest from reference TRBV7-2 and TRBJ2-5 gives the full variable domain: GAGVSQSPSNKVTEKGKDVELRCDPISGHTALYWYRQSLGQGLEFLIYFQGNSAPDKSGLPSDRFSAERTGGSVSTLTIQRTQQEDSAVYLCASSIAGNLRETQYFGPGTRLLVL.

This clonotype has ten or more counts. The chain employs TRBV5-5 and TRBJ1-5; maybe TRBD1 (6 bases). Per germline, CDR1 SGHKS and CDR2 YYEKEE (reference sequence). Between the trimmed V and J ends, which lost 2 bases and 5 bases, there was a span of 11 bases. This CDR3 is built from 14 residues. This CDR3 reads CASSLQGNDQPQHF. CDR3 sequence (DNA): TGTGCCAGCAGCTTACAGGGTAACGATCAGCCCCAGCATTTT.

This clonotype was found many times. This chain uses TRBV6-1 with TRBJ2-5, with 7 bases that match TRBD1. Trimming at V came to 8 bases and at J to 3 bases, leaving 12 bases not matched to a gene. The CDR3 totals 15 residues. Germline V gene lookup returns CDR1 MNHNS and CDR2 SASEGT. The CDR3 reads CASEAYPGGEETQYF. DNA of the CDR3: TGTGCCAGCGAAGCGTACCCAGGGGGAGAAGAGACCCAGTACTTC.

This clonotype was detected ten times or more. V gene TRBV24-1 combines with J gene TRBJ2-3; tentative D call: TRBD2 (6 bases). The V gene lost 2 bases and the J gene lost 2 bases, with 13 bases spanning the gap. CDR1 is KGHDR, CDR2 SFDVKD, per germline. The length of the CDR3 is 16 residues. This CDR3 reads CATSDYTRDSTDTQYF. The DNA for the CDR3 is TGTGCCACCAGTGATTACACCCGGGACTCCACAGATACGCAGTATTTT.

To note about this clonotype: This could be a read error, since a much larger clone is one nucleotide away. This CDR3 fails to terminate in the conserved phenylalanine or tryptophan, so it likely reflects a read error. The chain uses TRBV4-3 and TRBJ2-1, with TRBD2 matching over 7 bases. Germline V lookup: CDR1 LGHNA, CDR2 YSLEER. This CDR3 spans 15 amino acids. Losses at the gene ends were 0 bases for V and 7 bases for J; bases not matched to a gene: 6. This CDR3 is CASSQEDSGRNEQFL. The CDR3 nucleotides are TGCGCCAGCAGCCAAGAGGATAGCGGGCGGAATGAGCAGTTCTTG.

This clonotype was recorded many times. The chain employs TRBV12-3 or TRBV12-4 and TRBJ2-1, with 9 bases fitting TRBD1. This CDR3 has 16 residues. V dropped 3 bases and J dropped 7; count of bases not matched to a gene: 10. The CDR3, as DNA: TGTGCCAGCAGTTTCTGGGACAGGGCGGGGTTGAATGAGCAGTTCTTC. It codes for CASSFWDRAGLNEQFF.

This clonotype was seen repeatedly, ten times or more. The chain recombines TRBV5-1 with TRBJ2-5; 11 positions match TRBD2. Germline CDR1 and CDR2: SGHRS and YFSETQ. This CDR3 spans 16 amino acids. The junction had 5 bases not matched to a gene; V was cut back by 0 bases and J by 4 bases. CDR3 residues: CASSLAPSGGLETQYF. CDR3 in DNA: TGCGCCAGCAGCTTGGCCCCTAGCGGGGGGCTAGAGACCCAGTACTTC.

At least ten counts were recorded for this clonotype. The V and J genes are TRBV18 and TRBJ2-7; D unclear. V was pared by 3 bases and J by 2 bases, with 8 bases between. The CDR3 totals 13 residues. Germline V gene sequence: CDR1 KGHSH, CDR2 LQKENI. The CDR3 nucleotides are TGTGCCAGCTCACCCCCCTCAACCTACGAGCAGTACTTC. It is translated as CASSPPSTYEQYF.

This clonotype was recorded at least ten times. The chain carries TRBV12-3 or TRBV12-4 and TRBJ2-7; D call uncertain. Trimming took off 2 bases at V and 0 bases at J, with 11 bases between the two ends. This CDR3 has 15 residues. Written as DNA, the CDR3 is TGTGCCAGCAGTTTACATAGTCCTTCCTCCTACGAGCAGTACTTC. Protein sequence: CASSLHSPSSYEQYF.

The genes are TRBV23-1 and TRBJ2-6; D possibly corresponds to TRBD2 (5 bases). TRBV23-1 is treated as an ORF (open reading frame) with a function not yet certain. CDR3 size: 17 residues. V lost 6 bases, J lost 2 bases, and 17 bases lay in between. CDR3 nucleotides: TGCGCCAGCAGCCGACGACGGGGAACGGCTGGGGCCAACGTCCTGACTTTC. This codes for CASSRRRGTAGANVLTF.

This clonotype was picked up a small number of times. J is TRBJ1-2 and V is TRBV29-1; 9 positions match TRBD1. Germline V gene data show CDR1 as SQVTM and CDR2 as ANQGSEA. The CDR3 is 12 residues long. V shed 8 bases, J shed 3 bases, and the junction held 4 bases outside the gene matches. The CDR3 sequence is CSYRQGDYGYTF. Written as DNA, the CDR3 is TGCAGCTACCGACAGGGGGACTATGGCTACACCTTC.

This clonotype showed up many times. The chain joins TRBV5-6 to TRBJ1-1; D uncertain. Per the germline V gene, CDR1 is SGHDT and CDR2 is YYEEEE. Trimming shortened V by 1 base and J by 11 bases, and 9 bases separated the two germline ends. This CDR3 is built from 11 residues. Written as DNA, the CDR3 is TGTGCCAGCAGCTTGTTGCAGGAGGCTTTCTTT. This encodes CASSLLQEAFF.

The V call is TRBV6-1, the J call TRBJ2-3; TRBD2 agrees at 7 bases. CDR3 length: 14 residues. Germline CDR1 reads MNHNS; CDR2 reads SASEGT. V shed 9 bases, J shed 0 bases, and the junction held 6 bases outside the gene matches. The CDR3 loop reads CASRSGLSTDTQYF. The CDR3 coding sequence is TGTGCCAGTCGTAGCGGGTTAAGCACAGATACGCAGTATTTT.

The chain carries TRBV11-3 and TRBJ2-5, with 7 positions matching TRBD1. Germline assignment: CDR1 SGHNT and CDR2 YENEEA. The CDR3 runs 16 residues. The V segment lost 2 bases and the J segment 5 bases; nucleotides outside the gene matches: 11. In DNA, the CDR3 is TGTGCCAGCAGCTTATTCAAACAGGGGTGGAAGGAGACCCAGTACTTC. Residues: CASSLFKQGWKETQYF.

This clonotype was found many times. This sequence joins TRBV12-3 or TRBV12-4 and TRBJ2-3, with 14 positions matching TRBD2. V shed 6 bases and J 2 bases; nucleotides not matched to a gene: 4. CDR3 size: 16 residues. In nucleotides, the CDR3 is TGTGCCAGCAGCGTGGGACTAGCGGGGGTCACAGATACGCAGTATTTT. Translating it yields CASSVGLAGVTDTQYF.